This passage covers 5 T cell receptor beta chains from one sample sequenced in a study of regulatory T cells in long-lasting Graves disease. CDR3-region Arm-PCR and iRepertoire HTBI primers produced the TCR beta libraries. TCRdb re-derived calls from the multiplex PCR reads in MiXCR, one entry per CDR3 protein. The sample records approximately 400,000 distinct CDR3 sequences, approximately 15% being singletons. Stated time point: newly diagnosed GD, antithyroid drugs for less than 3 months. PBMC RNA served as the TCR library source. This same sample was also part of a study on T cells in Graves' hyperthyroidism and ophthalmopathy.

Sequencing used peripheral blood mononuclear cells (PBMCs), obtained at new diagnosis, from a patient treated with antithyroid drugs. These receptors were taken from a woman aged 30 to 39 with Graves disease.

The J gene is TRBJ2-7, the V gene TRBV15; perhaps TRBD2 as D (6 bases). Trimming took off 4 bases at V and 4 bases at J, with 11 bases between the two ends. There are 13 residues in the CDR3. In germline, CDR1 is LNHNV, CDR2 YYDKDF (reference sequence). As DNA, the CDR3 is TGTGCCACCAGCATCGGGAGTTGGTACGAGCAGTACTTC. As protein: CATSIGSWYEQYF.

This clonotype was seen only a few times. The V and J genes are TRBV6-1 and TRBJ1-2, with 8 bases aligning to TRBD1. Germline V gives CDR1 MNHNS, CDR2 SASEGT. The trim removed 6 bases at V and 8 bases at J, leaving 8 bases unmatched. The CDR3 consists of 13 residues. CDR3: CASRGGQALGYTF. In DNA form, the CDR3 reads TGTGCCAGCAGGGGGGGACAGGCGTTGGGCTACACCTTC.

In its sample, this clonotype was seen many times. This chain links TRBV2 with TRBJ2-7; 9 bases fit TRBD2. Germline assignment: CDR1 SNHLY and CDR2 FYNNEI. The CDR3 sequence is 15 residues long. The trim removed 6 bases at V and 3 bases at J, leaving 9 bases unmatched. DNA of the CDR3: TGTGCCAGCAGGGCCCCCGGGACTAGCTTCTACGAGCAGTACTTC. Translating it yields CASRAPGTSFYEQYF.

Note on this clonotype: A far larger clone differs by one base, so this is likely a read error. The final CDR3 position lacks the conserved phenylalanine or tryptophan, pointing to a likely read error. The V call is TRBV11-3, the J call TRBJ2-1; possibly TRBD2 for D (6 bases). Trimming took 6 bases from V and 7 from J, leaving 16 bases between them. This CDR3 is 14 amino acids long. In germline, CDR1 is SGHNT, CDR2 YENEEA. The CDR3 region is CASSLRDWGNEQFL. In DNA, the CDR3 is TGTGCCAGCAGTTTAAGGGACTGGGGAAATGAGCAGTTCCTC.

Many counts were recorded for this clonotype. The rearrangement uses TRBV18 and TRBJ1-6; 7 positions match TRBD1. With 3 bases clipped from V and 5 bases from J, the junction kept 1 base outside the gene matches. There are 14 residues in the CDR3. CDR1 KGHSH and CDR2 LQKENI come from the germline V gene. DNA for the CDR3: TGTGCCAGCTCACCGGGACAGAATAATTCACCCCTCCACTTT. Translation: CASSPGQNNSPLHF. The full variable domain, completed using reference TRBV18 and TRBJ1-6, is NAGVMQNPRHLVRRRGQEARLRCSPMKGHSHVYWYRQLPEEGLKFMVYLQKENIIDESGMPKERFSAEFPKEGPSILRIQQVVRGDSAAYFCASSPGQNNSPLHFGNGTRLTVT.